These T cell receptor beta chains were read from a single sample in a study of blood T cell repertoires in COVID-19. Sequenced by immunoSEQ multiplex PCR; TCRdb stores in-frame clones only, minus some. The table records 100,000 to 150,000 clones, almost 80% of them present only once. The material sequenced was peripheral blood. The receptors originated from a human donor in a cohort sampled during active COVID-19. The CDR3 runs from the conserved cysteine through the conserved F or W. A D gene is named only where the DNA matches it firmly.

D gene: .; J gene: TRBJ1-1; V gene: TRBV4-2; CDR3 protein: CASSQARPSGGTEAFF
D gene: .; J gene: TRBJ1-1; V gene: TRBV11-2; CDR3 protein: CASSLRGITEAFF
D gene: .; J gene: TRBJ2-7; V gene: TRBV29-1; CDR3 protein: CSVENRAVASYEQYF
D gene: TRBD2; J gene: TRBJ2-1; V gene: TRBV4-1; CDR3 protein: CASSQDPTGRYNEQFF
D gene: .; J gene: TRBJ2-1; V gene: TRBV7-3; CDR3 protein: CASSLTGRVDYNEQFF
D gene: TRBD1; J gene: TRBJ1-4; V gene: TRBV2; CDR3 protein: CASTRDRTEKLFF
D gene: TRBD1; J gene: TRBJ1-4; V gene: TRBV13; CDR3 protein: CASSPRDSGPATNEKLFF
D gene: .; J gene: TRBJ2-3; V gene: TRBV5-8; CDR3 protein: CASSLIRGGGNTQYF
D gene: TRBD2; J gene: TRBJ2-7; V gene: TRBV5-1; CDR3 protein: CASSFLAGGSYEQYF
D gene: TRBD1; J gene: TRBJ2-5; V gene: TRBV27; CDR3 protein: CASSLGQGAWETQYF
D gene: .; J gene: TRBJ2-1; V gene: TRBV5-1; CDR3 protein: CASSLGVSGNNEQFF
D gene: TRBD2; J gene: TRBJ2-1; V gene: TRBV7-2; CDR3 protein: CASSAGTTNNEQFF
D gene: .; J gene: TRBJ1-2; V gene: TRBV3-1/TRBV3-2; CDR3 protein: CASTSRGVDYGYTF
D gene: .; J gene: TRBJ2-1; V gene: TRBV7-9; CDR3 protein: CASSLRTTGTVSPNEQFF
D gene: .; J gene: TRBJ1-4; V gene: TRBV3-1/TRBV3-2; CDR3 protein: CASSQDRGEKLFF
D gene: TRBD1; J gene: TRBJ2-7; V gene: TRBV4-3; CDR3 protein: CASSQAGQGWEQYF
D gene: TRBD1; J gene: TRBJ2-5; V gene: TRBV24-1; CDR3 protein: CATSRGTGGLAGTQYF
D gene: TRBD1; J gene: TRBJ1-5; V gene: TRBV4-2; CDR3 protein: CASSPDRGSNQPQHF
D gene: TRBD1; J gene: TRBJ1-4; V gene: TRBV2; CDR3 protein: CASSDWTGGRANEKLFF
D gene: .; J gene: TRBJ1-2; V gene: TRBV4-2; CDR3 protein: CASSPYVTGPRGYTF
D gene: .; J gene: TRBJ1-2; V gene: TRBV19; CDR3 protein: CASNEGRSGYTF
D gene: .; J gene: TRBJ2-1; V gene: TRBV27; CDR3 protein: CASNPQSLPAGNEQFF
D gene: TRBD1; J gene: TRBJ1-2; V gene: TRBV29-1; CDR3 protein: CSVEDPQGRYGYTF
D gene: TRBD1; J gene: TRBJ2-5; V gene: TRBV18; CDR3 protein: CASSPQILGQGETQYF
D gene: TRBD2; J gene: TRBJ2-7; V gene: TRBV18; CDR3 protein: CASSPEARGVGEQYF
D gene: TRBD1; J gene: TRBJ2-7; V gene: TRBV7-2; CDR3 protein: CASSQVGWSGGGHEQYF
D gene: TRBD1; J gene: TRBJ1-5; V gene: TRBV18; CDR3 protein: CASSQQGAYSNQPQHF
D gene: .; J gene: TRBJ2-7; V gene: TRBV7-3; CDR3 protein: CASSLTGASTQYF
D gene: .; J gene: TRBJ1-6; V gene: TRBV6-6; CDR3 protein: CASSPVIHSPLHF
D gene: TRBD2; J gene: TRBJ2-1; V gene: TRBV13; CDR3 protein: CASSLRVSSGSSYNEQFF